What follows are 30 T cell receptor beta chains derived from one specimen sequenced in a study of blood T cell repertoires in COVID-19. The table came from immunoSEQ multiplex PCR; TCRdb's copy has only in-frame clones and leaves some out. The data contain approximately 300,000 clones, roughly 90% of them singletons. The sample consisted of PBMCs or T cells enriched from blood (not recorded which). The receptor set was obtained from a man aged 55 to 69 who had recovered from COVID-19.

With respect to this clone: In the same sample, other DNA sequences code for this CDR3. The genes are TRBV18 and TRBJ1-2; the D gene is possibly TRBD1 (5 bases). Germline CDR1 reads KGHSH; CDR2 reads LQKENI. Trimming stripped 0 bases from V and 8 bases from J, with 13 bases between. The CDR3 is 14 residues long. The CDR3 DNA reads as TGTGCCAGCTCACCACCGGGCACAGGTTACGGCTACACCTTC. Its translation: CASSPPGTGYGYTF. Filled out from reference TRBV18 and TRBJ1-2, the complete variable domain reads NAGVMQNPRHLVRRRGQEARLRCSPMKGHSHVYWYRQLPEEGLKFMVYLQKENIIDESGMPKERFSAEFPKEGPSILRIQQVVRGDSAAYFCASSPPGTGYGYTFGSGTRLTVV.

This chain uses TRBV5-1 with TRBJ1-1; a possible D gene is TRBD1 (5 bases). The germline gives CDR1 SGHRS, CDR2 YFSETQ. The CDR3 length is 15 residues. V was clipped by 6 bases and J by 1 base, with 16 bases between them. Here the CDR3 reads CASNNSPGQNTEAFF. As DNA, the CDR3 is TGCGCCAGCAACAATTCTCCCGGACAGAACACTGAAGCTTTCTTT.

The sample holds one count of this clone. CDR3 amino acids: CASSMFSGNTDTQYF. The CDR3 nucleotides read TGTGCCAGTAGTATGTTCAGCGGGAACACAGATACGCAGTATTTT. V and J are TRBV19 and TRBJ2-3, with 7 bases aligning to TRBD2. CDR3 length: 15 residues. Germline V gives CDR1 LNHDA, CDR2 SQIVND (reference sequence). V shed 3 bases, J shed 2 bases, and the junction held 5 bases outside the gene matches.

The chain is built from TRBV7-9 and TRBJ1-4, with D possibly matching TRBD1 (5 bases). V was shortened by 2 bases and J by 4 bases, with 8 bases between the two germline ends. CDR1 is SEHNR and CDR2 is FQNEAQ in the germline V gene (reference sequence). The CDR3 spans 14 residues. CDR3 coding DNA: TGTGCCAGCAGCTTACTGACAGTTAATGAAAAACTGTTTTTT. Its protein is CASSLLTVNEKLFF.

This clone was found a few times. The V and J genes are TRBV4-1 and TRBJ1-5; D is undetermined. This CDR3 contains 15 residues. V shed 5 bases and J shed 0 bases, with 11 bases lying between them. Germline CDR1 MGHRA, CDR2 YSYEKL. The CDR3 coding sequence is TGCGCCAGCAGCTTGGCGGATTATAGCAATCAGCCCCAGCATTTT. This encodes CASSLADYSNQPQHF.

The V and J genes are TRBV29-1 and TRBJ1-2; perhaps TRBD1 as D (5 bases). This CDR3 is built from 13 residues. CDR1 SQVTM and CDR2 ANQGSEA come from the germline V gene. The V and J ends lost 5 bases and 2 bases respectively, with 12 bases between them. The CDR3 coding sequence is TGCAGCGTTCTCCACAGGTTCAACTATGGCTACACCTTC. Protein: CSVLHRFNYGYTF.

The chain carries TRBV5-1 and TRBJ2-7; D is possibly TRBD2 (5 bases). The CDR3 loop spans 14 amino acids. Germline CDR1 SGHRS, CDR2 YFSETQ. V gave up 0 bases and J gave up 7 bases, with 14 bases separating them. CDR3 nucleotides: TGCGCCAGCAGCTTGGCGATTTCTCGCGGGGAGCAGTACTTC. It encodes CASSLAISRGEQYF.

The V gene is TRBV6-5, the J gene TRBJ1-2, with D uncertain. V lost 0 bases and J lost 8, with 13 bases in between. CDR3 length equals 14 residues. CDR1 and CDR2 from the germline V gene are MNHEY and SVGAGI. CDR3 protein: CASSYSLAGVGYTF. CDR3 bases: TGTGCCAGCAGTTACTCCCTAGCGGGCGTAGGCTACACCTTC.

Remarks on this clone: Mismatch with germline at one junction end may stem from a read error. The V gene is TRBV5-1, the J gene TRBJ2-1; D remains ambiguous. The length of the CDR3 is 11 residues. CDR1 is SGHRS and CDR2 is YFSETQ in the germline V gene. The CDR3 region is CASSLAGDWVF. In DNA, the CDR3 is TGCGCCAGCAGCTTGGCCGGAGACTGGGTCTTC.

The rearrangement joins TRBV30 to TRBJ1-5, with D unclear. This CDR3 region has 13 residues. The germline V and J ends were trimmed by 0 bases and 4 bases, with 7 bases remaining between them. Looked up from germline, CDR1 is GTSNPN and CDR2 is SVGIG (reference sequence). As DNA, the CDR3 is TGTGCCTGGAGTGTATTCGGGAATCAGCCCCAGCATTTT. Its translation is CAWSVFGNQPQHF.

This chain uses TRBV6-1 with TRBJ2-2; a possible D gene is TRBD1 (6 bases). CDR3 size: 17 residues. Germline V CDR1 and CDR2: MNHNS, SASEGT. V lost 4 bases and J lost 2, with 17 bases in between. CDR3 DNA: TGTGCCAGCAGTGTAGGTTCTTGGACAGTAAACACCGGGGAGCTGTTTTTT. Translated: CASSVGSWTVNTGELFF.

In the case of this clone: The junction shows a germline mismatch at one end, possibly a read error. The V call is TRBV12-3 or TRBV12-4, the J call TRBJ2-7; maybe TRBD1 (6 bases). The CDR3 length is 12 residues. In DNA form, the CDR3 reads TGTGCCAGCAGTTTAACGAGAGGACAGCAAGACTTC. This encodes CASSLTRGQQDF.

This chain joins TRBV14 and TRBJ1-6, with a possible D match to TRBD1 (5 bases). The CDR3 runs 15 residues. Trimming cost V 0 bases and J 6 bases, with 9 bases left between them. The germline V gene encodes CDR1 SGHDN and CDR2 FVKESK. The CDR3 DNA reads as TGTGCCAGCAGCCAAGATACAGGAGTTAATTCACCCCTCCACTTT. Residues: CASSQDTGVNSPLHF.

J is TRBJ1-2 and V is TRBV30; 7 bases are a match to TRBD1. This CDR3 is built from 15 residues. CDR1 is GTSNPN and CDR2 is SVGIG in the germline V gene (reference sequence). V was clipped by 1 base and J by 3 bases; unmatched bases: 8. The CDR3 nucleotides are TGTGCCTGGAGTGCAGGGGGGCTTGGCTACTATGGCTACACCTTC. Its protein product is CAWSAGGLGYYGYTF.

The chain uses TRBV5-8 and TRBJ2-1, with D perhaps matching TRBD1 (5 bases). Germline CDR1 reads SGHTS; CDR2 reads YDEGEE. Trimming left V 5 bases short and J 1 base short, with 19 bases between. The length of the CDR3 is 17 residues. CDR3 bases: TGTGCCAGCAGTTTTGGCGGTGGCAGGGCTTCCTACAATGAGCAGTTCTTC. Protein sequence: CASSFGGGRASYNEQFF.

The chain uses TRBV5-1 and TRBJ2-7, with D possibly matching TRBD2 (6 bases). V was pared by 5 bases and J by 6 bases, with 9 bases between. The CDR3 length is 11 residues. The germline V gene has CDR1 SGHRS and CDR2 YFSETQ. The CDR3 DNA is TGCGCCAGCAGAGAGGGACTCGAGCAGTACTTC. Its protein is CASREGLEQYF. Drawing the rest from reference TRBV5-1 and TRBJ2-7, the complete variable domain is KAGVTQTPRYLIKTRGQQVTLSCSPISGHRSVSWYQQTPGQGLQFLFEYFSETQRNKGNFPGRFSGRQFSNSRSEMNVSTLELGDSALYLCASREGLEQYFGPGTRLTVT.

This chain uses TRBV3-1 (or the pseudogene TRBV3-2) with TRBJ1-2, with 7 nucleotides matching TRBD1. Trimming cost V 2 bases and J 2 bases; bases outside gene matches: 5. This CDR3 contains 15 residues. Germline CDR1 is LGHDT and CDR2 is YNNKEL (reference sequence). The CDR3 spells CASSQPRDRNYGYTF. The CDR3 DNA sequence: TGTGCCAGCAGCCAACCAAGGGACAGAAACTATGGCTACACCTTC.

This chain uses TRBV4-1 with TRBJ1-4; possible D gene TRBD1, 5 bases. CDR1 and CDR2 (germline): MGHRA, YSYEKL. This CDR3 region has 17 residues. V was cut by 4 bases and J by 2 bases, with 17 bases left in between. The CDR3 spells CASSLGAGRFTNEKLFF. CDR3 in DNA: TGCGCCAGCAGCCTAGGGGCAGGGAGGTTCACTAATGAAAAACTGTTTTTT.

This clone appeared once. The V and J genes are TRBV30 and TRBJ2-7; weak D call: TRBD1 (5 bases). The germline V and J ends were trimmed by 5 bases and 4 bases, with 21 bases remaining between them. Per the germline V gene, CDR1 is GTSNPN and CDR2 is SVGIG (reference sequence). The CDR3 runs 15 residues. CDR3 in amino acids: CAWGWTLLSGYEQYF. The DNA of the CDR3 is TGTGCCTGGGGCTGGACACTTCTATCCGGGTACGAGCAGTACTTC.

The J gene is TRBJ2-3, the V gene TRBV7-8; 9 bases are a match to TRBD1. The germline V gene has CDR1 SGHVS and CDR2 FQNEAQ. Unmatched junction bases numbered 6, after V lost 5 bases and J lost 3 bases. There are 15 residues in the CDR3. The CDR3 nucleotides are TGTGCCAGCAGCCGAAACAGGGGGCGGACAGATACGCAGTATTTT. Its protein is CASSRNRGRTDTQYF.

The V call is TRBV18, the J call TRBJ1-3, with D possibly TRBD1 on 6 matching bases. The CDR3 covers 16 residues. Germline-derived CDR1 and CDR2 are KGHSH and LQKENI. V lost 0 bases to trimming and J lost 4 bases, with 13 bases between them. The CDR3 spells CASSPPDTGRGNTIYF. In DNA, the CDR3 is TGTGCCAGCTCACCACCGGATACAGGGCGCGGAAACACCATATATTTT.

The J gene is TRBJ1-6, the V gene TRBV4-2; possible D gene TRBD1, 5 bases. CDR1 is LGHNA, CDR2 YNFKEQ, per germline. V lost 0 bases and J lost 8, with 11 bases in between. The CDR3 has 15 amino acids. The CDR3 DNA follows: TGTGCCAGCAGCCAAGATAGAGACAGCTATTCACCCCTCCACTTT. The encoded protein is CASSQDRDSYSPLHF.

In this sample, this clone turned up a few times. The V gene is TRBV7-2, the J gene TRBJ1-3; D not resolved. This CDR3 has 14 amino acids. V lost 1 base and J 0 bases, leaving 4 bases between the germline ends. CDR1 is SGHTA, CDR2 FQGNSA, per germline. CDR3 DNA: TGTGCCAGCAGCTTAGACTACTCTGGAAACACCATATATTTT. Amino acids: CASSLDYSGNTIYF. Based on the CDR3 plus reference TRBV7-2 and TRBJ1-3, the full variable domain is GAGVSQSPSNKVTEKGKDVELRCDPISGHTALYWYRQSLGQGLEFLIYFQGNSAPDKSGLPSDRFSAERTGGSVSTLTIQRTQQEDSAVYLCASSLDYSGNTIYFGEGSWLTVV.

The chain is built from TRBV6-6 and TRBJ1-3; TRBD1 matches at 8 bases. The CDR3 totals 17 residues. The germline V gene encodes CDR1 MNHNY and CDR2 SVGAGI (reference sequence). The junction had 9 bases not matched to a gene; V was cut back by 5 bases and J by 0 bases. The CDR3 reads CASSPFSTGASGNTIYF. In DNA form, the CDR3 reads TGTGCCAGCAGTCCCTTCTCGACAGGGGCCTCTGGAAACACCATATATTTT.

CDR3 nucleotides: TGTGCCAGCAGCTCGGCGGGACGGCGAGAGACCCAGTACTTC. It translates to CASSSAGRRETQYF. The chain employs TRBV11-2 and TRBJ2-5; D might be TRBD2 (6 bases). The V gene lost 4 bases and the J gene lost 4 bases, with 13 bases spanning the gap. Germline loops: CDR1 SGHAT, CDR2 FQNNGV. The CDR3 length is 14 residues. Drawing the rest from reference TRBV11-2 and TRBJ2-5, the complete variable domain is EAGVAQSPRYKIIEKRQSVAFWCNPISGHATLYWYQQILGQGPKLLIQFQNNGVVDDSQLPKDRFSAERLKGVDSTLKIQPAKLEDSAVYLCASSSAGRRETQYFGPGTRLLVL.

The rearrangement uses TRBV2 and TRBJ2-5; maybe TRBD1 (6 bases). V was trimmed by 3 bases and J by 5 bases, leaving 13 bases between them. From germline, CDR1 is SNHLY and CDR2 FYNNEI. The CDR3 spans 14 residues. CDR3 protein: CASSDGRGSETQYF. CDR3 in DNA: TGTGCCAGCAGTGACGGCAGGGGTAGTGAGACCCAGTACTTC. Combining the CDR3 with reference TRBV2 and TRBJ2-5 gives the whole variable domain EPEVTQTPSHQVTQMGQEVILRCVPISNHLYFYWYRQILGQKVEFLVSFYNNEISEKSEIFDDQFSVERPDGSNFTLKIRSTKLEDSAMYFCASSDGRGSETQYFGPGTRLLVL.

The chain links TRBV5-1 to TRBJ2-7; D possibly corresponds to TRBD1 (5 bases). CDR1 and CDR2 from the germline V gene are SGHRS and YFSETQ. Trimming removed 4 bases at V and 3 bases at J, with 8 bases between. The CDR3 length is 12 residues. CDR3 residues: CASSIQGYEQYF. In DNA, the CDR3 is TGCGCCAGCAGCATTCAGGGCTACGAGCAGTACTTC. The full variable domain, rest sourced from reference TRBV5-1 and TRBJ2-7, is KAGVTQTPRYLIKTRGQQVTLSCSPISGHRSVSWYQQTPGQGLQFLFEYFSETQRNKGNFPGRFSGRQFSNSRSEMNVSTLELGDSALYLCASSIQGYEQYFGPGTRLTVT.

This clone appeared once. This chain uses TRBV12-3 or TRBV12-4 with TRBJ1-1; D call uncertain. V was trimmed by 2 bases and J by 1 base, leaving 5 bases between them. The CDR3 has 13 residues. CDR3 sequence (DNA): TGTGCCAGCAGTTTATCGAGGAACACTGAAGCTTTCTTT. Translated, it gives CASSLSRNTEAFF.

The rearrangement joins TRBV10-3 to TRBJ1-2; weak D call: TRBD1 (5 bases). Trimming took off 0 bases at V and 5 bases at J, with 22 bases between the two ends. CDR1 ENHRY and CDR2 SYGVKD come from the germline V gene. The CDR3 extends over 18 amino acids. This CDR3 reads CAISESKAAGQTSYGYTF. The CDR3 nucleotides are TGTGCCATCAGTGAGTCGAAGGCTGCAGGGCAGACTTCATATGGCTACACCTTC.

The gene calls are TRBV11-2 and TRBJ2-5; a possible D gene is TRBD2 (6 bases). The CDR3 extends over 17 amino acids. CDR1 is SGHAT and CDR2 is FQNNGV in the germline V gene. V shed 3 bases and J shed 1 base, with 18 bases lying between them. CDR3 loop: CASSLEQGSGSQETQYF. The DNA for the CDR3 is TGTGCCAGCAGCTTGGAGCAAGGTAGCGGAAGCCAAGAGACCCAGTACTTC.